A single sample is the source of the 23 T cell receptor beta chains below, sequenced in a study of identical twins. A single record per CDR3 protein comes from TCRdb applying MiXCR to the 5' RACE reads. This repertoire shows about 690,000 distinct CDR3 sequences, 20% to 25% found once; its top ten account for 4% to 4.5%. This sample also appeared in a second study, on T cells expressing NK-cell markers.

The sample was PBMCs. Receptors were obtained from a woman younger than 30 in good health.

This clonotype was seen once. The V and J genes are TRBV5-1 and TRBJ2-1; TRBD1 agrees at 8 bases. This CDR3 region has 14 residues. Germline lookup yields CDR1 SGHRS and CDR2 YFSETQ. Trimming at V came to 3 bases and at J to 9 bases, leaving 8 bases not matched to a gene. In nucleotides, the CDR3 is TGCGCCAGCAGCTGGGAGGACAGGGCCGGTGAGCAGTTCTTC. Translated, it gives CASSWEDRAGEQFF.

In this sample, this clonotype turned up a few times. This chain joins TRBV9 and TRBJ2-1, with TRBD2 identical over 8 bases. V lost 3 bases, J lost 7 bases, and 15 bases stayed unmatched. CDR3 length equals 17 residues. In germline, CDR1 is SGDLS, CDR2 YYNGEE. CDR3 in DNA: TGTGCCAGCAGCGCCTCTTCAAGCGGGGGTTTACAGAATGAGCAGTTCTTC. Translating gives CASSASSSGGLQNEQFF.

The V call is TRBV5-4, the J call TRBJ2-1, with D tentatively TRBD2 (6 bases). Germline V gene data show CDR1 as SGHNT and CDR2 as YYREEE (reference sequence). CDR3 length: 15 amino acids. V was pared by 1 base and J by 3 bases, with 11 bases between. CDR3 coding DNA: TGTGCCAGCAGCTTGCCTAGCGCCCACTACAATGAGCAGTTCTTC. Its protein is CASSLPSAHYNEQFF.

The CDR3 here is CASRSSGGQFYNEQFF. Here the CDR3 DNA reads TGTGCCAGCAGGTCTAGCGGGGGGCAATTCTACAATGAGCAGTTCTTC. This rearrangement joins TRBV12-3 or TRBV12-4 to TRBJ2-1, with 11 bases that match TRBD2. The CDR3 spans 16 residues. With 6 bases clipped from V and 3 bases from J, the junction kept 7 bases outside the gene matches.

The chain has TRBV18 and TRBJ2-1, with 13 nucleotides matching TRBD2. The germline CDR1 and CDR2 sequences are KGHSH and LQKENI. The CDR3 totals 15 residues. V lost 6 bases to trimming and J lost 7 bases; unmatched junction nucleotides: 6. The DNA for the CDR3 is TGTGCCAGCTCCCACCGGACTAGCGGGAGAAATGAGCAGTTCTTC. The encoded protein is CASSHRTSGRNEQFF. The full variable domain, in which reference TRBV18 and TRBJ2-1 provide the parts outside the CDR3, is NAGVMQNPRHLVRRRGQEARLRCSPMKGHSHVYWYRQLPEEGLKFMVYLQKENIIDESGMPKERFSAEFPKEGPSILRIQQVVRGDSAAYFCASSHRTSGRNEQFFGPGTRLTVL.

This clonotype was detected a few times. V gene TRBV21-1 combines with J gene TRBJ2-3; TRBD2, the D gene given by the table, was not confirmed from the DNA. TRBV21-1 is a documented pseudogene. The CDR3 loop spans 15 amino acids. In nucleotides, the CDR3 is TGTGCCAGCAGCAATCCGAGGGAAGTGGCAGATACGCAGTATTTT. This codes for CASSNPREVADTQYF.

This clonotype was observed a handful of times. The chain employs TRBV10-3 and TRBJ2-5; 8 positions match TRBD2. The CDR3 has 15 residues. V shed 2 bases and J 6 bases; nucleotides not matched to a gene: 8. Germline-derived CDR1 and CDR2 are ENHRY and SYGVKD. CDR3 coding DNA: TGTGCCATCAGTGAGCCCCTAGCGGGCGGACAGACCCAGTACTTC. It translates to CAISEPLAGGQTQYF.

This clonotype appeared a few times. The CDR3 nucleotides read TGTGCCAGCAGTCCACAGGGGGCGACAGTAAAACTGTTTTTT. Its protein is CASSPQGATVKLFF. V is TRBV12-3 or TRBV12-4 and J is TRBJ1-4, with 9 bases identical to TRBD1. Trimming removed 5 bases from V and 10 bases from J; junction bases left unmatched: 8. This CDR3 contains 14 residues.

CDR3: CASSESYGYVKEKLFF. CDR3 nucleotides: TGTGCCAGCAGTGAATCCTACGGTTATGTCAAAGAAAAACTGTTTTTT. This chain joins TRBV6-1 and TRBJ1-4, with D unclear. V was cut by 2 bases and J by 8 bases, with 18 bases left in between. From germline, CDR1 is MNHNS and CDR2 SASEGT. CDR3 length equals 16 residues.

V is TRBV7-9 and J is TRBJ2-7, with 7 bases aligning to TRBD2. Germline loops: CDR1 SEHNR, CDR2 FQNEAQ (reference sequence). The CDR3 has 13 residues. Trimming took 4 bases from V and 7 from J; bases not matched to a gene: 7. Written as DNA, the CDR3 is TGTGCCAGCAGCTCCAACCCGGGGGGTGAGCAGTACTTC. This sequence encodes CASSSNPGGEQYF.

The V call is TRBV20-1, the J call TRBJ2-5, with TRBD1 identical over 7 bases. There are 13 residues in the CDR3. Trimming removed 0 bases from V and 5 bases from J; junction bases left unmatched: 3. CDR1 and CDR2 (germline): DFQATT, SNEGSKA (reference sequence). The CDR3 nucleotides are TGCAGTGCTAGAGACCCACAGGGGGAGACCCAGTACTTC. As protein: CSARDPQGETQYF.

DNA for the CDR3: TGTGCCATCAGTGACCCAGACACTCGAGGGAGCACTGAAGCTTTCTTT. Its protein product is CAISDPDTRGSTEAFF. V and J are TRBV10-3 and TRBJ1-1; D gene unclear. The CDR3 loop spans 16 amino acids. From germline, CDR1 is ENHRY and CDR2 SYGVKD. V lost 3 bases and J lost 4, with 18 bases in between.

This clonotype has a count of ten or more. CDR3 bases: TGTGCCATCAGTGAGGATAGACAGTTAGAAGCTTTCTTT. Protein: CAISEDRQLEAFF. This rearrangement joins TRBV10-3 to TRBJ1-1; weak D call: TRBD1 (5 bases). The CDR3 covers 13 residues. Per the germline V gene, CDR1 is ENHRY and CDR2 is SYGVKD. Trimming took off 2 bases at V and 8 bases at J, with 12 bases between the two ends.

V gene TRBV7-9 combines with J gene TRBJ1-1; TRBD1 might be the D (6 bases). The CDR3 loop spans 12 amino acids. CDR1 is SEHNR, CDR2 FQNEAQ, per germline (reference sequence). The V end lost 5 bases, the J end lost 12 bases, and 16 bases lay between the germline ends. CDR3 nucleotide sequence: TGTGCCAGCAGCGTGCGGGACACCCGATCTTTCTTT. As protein: CASSVRDTRSFF.

This sequence joins TRBV5-5 and TRBJ2-1; D assignment may be TRBD1 or TRBD2 (5 bases each). The CDR3 is made up of 17 amino acids. Germline V gene data show CDR1 as SGHKS and CDR2 as YYEKEE (reference sequence). V was pared by 0 bases and J by 1 base, with 14 bases between. Here the CDR3 DNA reads TGTGCCAGCAGCTTGGCCATGGGCGAGGGGTCCTACAATGAGCAGTTCTTC. Its translation is CASSLAMGEGSYNEQFF.

The chain uses TRBV29-1 and TRBJ1-2, with 8 bases that match TRBD1. This CDR3 is built from 11 residues. CDR1 is SQVTM, CDR2 ANQGSEA, per germline. V lost 6 bases and J lost 6; bases outside the gene matches: 3. CDR3 nucleotide sequence: TGCAGCGTCAAGACAGGGGATGGCTACACCTTC. Protein product: CSVKTGDGYTF.

This clonotype was picked up a small number of times. CDR3 sequence: CASSFVRGPIYEQYF. The CDR3 bases are TGTGCCAGCAGCTTCGTAAGGGGGCCCATCTACGAGCAGTACTTC. The V and J genes are TRBV7-9 and TRBJ2-7, with 7 bases that match TRBD1. The ends lost 3 bases at V and 3 bases at J; junction bases unmatched: 8. Germline assignment: CDR1 SEHNR and CDR2 FQNEAQ (reference sequence). The CDR3 length is 15 residues.

This clonotype was seen more than once but under ten times. The chain uses TRBV10-3 and TRBJ2-5; 7 nucleotides align to TRBD2. The germline V gene encodes CDR1 ENHRY and CDR2 SYGVKD. V dropped 7 bases and J dropped 4; count of bases not matched to a gene: 6. The CDR3 loop spans 13 amino acids. The CDR3: CAINGGEGETQYF. Here the CDR3 DNA reads TGTGCCATCAATGGAGGGGAGGGAGAGACCCAGTACTTC.

This clonotype was counted ten times or more. As DNA, the CDR3 is TGCGCCAGTCAGGGATTGGGGACTGAAGCTTTCTTT. Encoded protein: CASQGLGTEAFF. The V call is TRBV10-2, the J call TRBJ1-1; TRBD1 might be the D (5 bases). CDR1 and CDR2 from the germline V gene are WSHSY and SAAADI. This CDR3 contains 12 residues. Between the trimmed V and J ends, which lost 9 bases and 5 bases, there was a span of 13 bases.

This rearrangement joins TRBV12-3 or TRBV12-4 to TRBJ2-5; D is uncertain. The V end lost 11 bases, the J end lost 4 bases, and 11 bases lay between the germline ends. This CDR3 region has 11 residues. In DNA form, the CDR3 reads TGTGCCTCCGGGCTAGTAGAGACCCAGTACTTC. Translated, it gives CASGLVETQYF.

J is TRBJ2-4 and V is TRBV6-1; 8 bases map to TRBD1. V gave up 5 bases and J gave up 1 base; unmatched junction bases: 10. The CDR3 loop spans 17 amino acids. Germline V gene sequence: CDR1 MNHNS, CDR2 SASEGT. CDR3 bases: TGTGCCAGCAGTAAAGGACAGGGTAATATGGCCAAAAACATTCAGTACTTC. Protein product: CASSKGQGNMAKNIQYF.

CDR3 in amino acids: CASSPDVDRAAGAFF. CDR3 in DNA: TGCGCCAGCAGCCCAGATGTAGACAGGGCGGCTGGGGCTTTCTTT. The chain is built from TRBV5-1 and TRBJ1-1; 7 bases line up with TRBD1. Germline CDR1 and CDR2: SGHRS and YFSETQ. With V trimmed by 4 bases and J by 11 bases, 17 bases remained unmatched. This CDR3 spans 15 amino acids.

This clonotype showed up many times. The chain recombines TRBV6-5 with TRBJ2-2; D remains unclear. Germline-derived CDR1 and CDR2 are MNHEY and SVGAGI. V dropped 2 bases and J dropped 6 bases, with 1 base sitting between them. The CDR3 spans 11 residues. The CDR3: CASSYAGELFF. The CDR3 DNA reads TGTGCCAGCAGTTACGCCGGGGAGCTGTTTTTT.